A selection of T cell receptor beta chains follows, all from one sample in a study of T-cell memory formation after mild COVID-19. MiXCR, applied by TCRdb to the 5' RACE reads, yields one record per CDR3 protein. The data contain hundreds of thousands of distinct CDR3 sequences, about 23% of them seen just once; the ten biggest clones take up around an eighth. The sample consisted of PBMCs or a T cell subset sorted from them (not recorded which). These receptors were obtained from an adult woman who had mild COVID-19 (a few samples of this study predate the infection). Cell type and time point are not known. Both conserved end residues are trimmed from each CDR3. The order of the fields is V gene, CDR3 length, CDR3 protein.

>TRBV3-1|11
ASSQEELETQY
>TRBV18|12
ASSPQGSSYEQY
>TRBV5-1|11
ASSPGGGEKLF
>TRBV7-2|12
ASSSGQGIEGQF
>TRBV24-1|12
ATSDLLGDNEQF
>TRBV27|12
ASKERGAVYEQY
>TRBV18|14
ASSPPDSPIYYEQY
>TRBV24-1|12
ATSDQGTGFKAF
>TRBV12-3/TRBV12-4|11
ASRLQGVGELF
>TRBV4-3|15
ASSQDQVGAGADTQY
>TRBV5-1|13
ASSLGDVNQETQY
>TRBV4-2|12
ASSQEPGGPGYT
>TRBV7-8|13
ASRRTQGAATEAF
>TRBV19|10
ASSIAQGEQF
>TRBV7-2|13
ASSSRRGALEKLF
>TRBV21-1|12
ASSKQGLGYEQY
>TRBV29-1|13
SVEGDRRSSYEQY
>TRBV14|13
ASSQGRGHTDTQY
>TRBV5-6|13
ASSLGQGEAGELF
>TRBV11-2|17
ASSLVLYPTPNRGGELF
>TRBV9|10
ASSAFTGELF
>TRBV5-1|13
ASSGTAGGSYGYT
>TRBV7-2|12
ASSPRGPLETQY
>TRBV4-2|15
ASSQPRTSGLQETQY
>TRBV4-1|13
ASSQDFWEAGELF
>TRBV4-1|11
ASSQRPLETQY
>TRBV9|15
ASSSIPGTSAQETQY
>TRBV3-1|13
ASSQERVGKNIQY
>TRBV5-1|12
ASSSGTASYEQY
>TRBV7-2|13
ASSRTSGRGEAQY
>TRBV7-2|11
ASSLVELGPQH
>TRBV9|10
ASSPNSRELF
>TRBV12-3/TRBV12-4|12
ASSPQDGNQPQH
>TRBV5-1|14
ASSLESGFGNTEAF
>TRBV7-6|12
ASRTGVEGNTIY
>TRBV12-3/TRBV12-4|13
ASSLGGQGRETQY
>TRBV7-9|17
ASSFGLAGEIGNTGELF
>TRBV4-1|15
ASSPTGRITMNTEAF
>TRBV7-6|13
ASSLWAGSSYEQY
>TRBV4-2|13
ASSPLEGGANVLT